The next 25 T cell receptor beta chains were all read from a single sample in a study of PD-1 blockade in classical Hodgkin lymphoma. Documented time point: cycle 4 day 1 (C4D1), after 6 weeks of nivolumab. Each patient experienced a relapse that followed autologous stem cell transplantation, and brentuximab vedotin exposure varied. Thawed PBMCs were subjected to magnetic negative selection, which yielded isolated CD8+ T cells. Assay used: immunoSEQ multiplex PCR; TCRdb lists only in-frame clones, some missing. The data show 15,000 to 25,000 clones, approximately 80% seen once. Here the sequenced sample was CD8+ T cells from blood, taken before the fourth cycle of nivolumab. The receptor set was obtained from a human donor with classical Hodgkin lymphoma.

J is TRBJ1-5 and V is TRBV5-4; D possibly corresponds to TRBD1 (5 bases). Per germline, CDR1 SGHNT and CDR2 YYREEE (reference sequence). The length of the CDR3 is 16 residues. Trimming left V 6 bases short and J 1 base short, with 17 bases between. CDR3 DNA sequence: TGTGCCAGCACTACCCCCCGGGGGGACAGCAATCAGCCCCAGCATTTT. This encodes CASTTPRGDSNQPQHF.

This chain joins TRBV4-3 and TRBJ2-7; D possibly corresponds to TRBD2 (6 bases). The germline V gene encodes CDR1 LGHNA and CDR2 YSLEER. V was trimmed by 0 bases and J by 0 bases, leaving 21 bases between them. The CDR3 contains 19 residues. CDR3 nucleotide sequence: TGCGCCAGCAGCCAAGAAATGGGGTGGCGGGGCACGGACTCCTACGAGCAGTACTTC. Its translation: CASSQEMGWRGTDSYEQYF.

The chain recombines TRBV2 with TRBJ2-5; 9 nucleotides align to TRBD1. CDR3 length: 16 residues. Germline V gives CDR1 SNHLY, CDR2 FYNNEI. V lost 5 bases and J lost 3; bases outside the gene matches: 10. The CDR3 loop is CASSFPQGAKKETQYF. The DNA for the CDR3 is TGTGCCAGCAGTTTCCCACAGGGGGCGAAAAAAGAGACCCAGTACTTC.

The chain has TRBV19 and TRBJ1-5, with D hard to call. Trimming removed 6 bases from V and 3 bases from J, with 15 bases in between. The CDR3 has 15 residues. Germline lookup yields CDR1 LNHDA and CDR2 SQIVND (reference sequence). The CDR3 region has the DNA TGTGCCAGTAGAGAGGGATCAGGAAACAATCAGCCCCAGCATTTT. Translating gives CASREGSGNNQPQHF.

The chain joins TRBV10-3 to TRBJ2-2; 7 positions agree with TRBD1. This CDR3 is built from 20 residues. Germline V gives CDR1 ENHRY, CDR2 SYGVKD. The junction had 20 bases not matched to a gene; V was cut back by 4 bases and J by 3 bases. This CDR3 reads CAISARSSAGTEIYTGELFF. In DNA, the CDR3 is TGTGCCATCAGTGCAAGAAGTTCCGCCGGGACAGAGATTTACACCGGGGAGCTGTTTTTT.

This rearrangement joins TRBV19 to TRBJ2-1; the D gene could be TRBD1 or TRBD2 (5 bases each). The V end was cut by 4 bases, the J end by 6 bases, with 16 bases between. The germline V gene has CDR1 LNHDA and CDR2 SQIVND (reference sequence). CDR3 length: 15 amino acids. For the CDR3, the DNA is TGTGCCAGTAGTAATCCCCTCATTGGGACCAATGAGCAGTTCTTC. Encoded protein: CASSNPLIGTNEQFF.

Note on this clone: The junction does not match germline at one end; this may be a read error. This chain links TRBV20-1 with TRBJ2-7; no clear D gene. CDR3 size: 11 residues. The germline V gene has CDR1 DFQATT and CDR2 SNEGSKA (reference sequence). The CDR3 loop is CSARDGYEQYF. The CDR3, as DNA: TGCAGTGCCAGAGACGGTTACGAGCAGTACTTC.

The V and J genes are TRBV5-4 and TRBJ2-3; 8 positions match TRBD2. This CDR3 has 15 residues. In germline, CDR1 is SGHNT, CDR2 YYREEE (reference sequence). J was trimmed by 5 bases and V by 2 bases; bases with no gene match: 7. The CDR3 sequence is CASSFRGGSQDTQYF. DNA of the CDR3: TGTGCCAGCAGCTTCCGGGGGGGCTCCCAAGATACGCAGTATTTT.

This clone was seen more than once but under ten times. CDR3 residues: CASSLIRNGYTF. The CDR3 coding sequence is TGTGCCAGCAGCTTAATTCGGAATGGCTACACCTTC. The chain joins TRBV7-9 to TRBJ1-2, with D uncertain. CDR1 is SEHNR and CDR2 is FQNEAQ in the germline V gene (reference sequence). The CDR3 covers 12 residues. Trimming pared 2 bases from V and 6 bases from J, leaving 7 bases between.

The chain recombines TRBV2 with TRBJ1-1; 9 bases agree with TRBD1. Germline CDR1 is SNHLY and CDR2 is FYNNEI. This CDR3 comprises 16 residues. V lost 1 base, J lost 2 bases, and 5 bases stayed unmatched. CDR3 bases: TGTGCCAGCAGTGAAGGGACAGGGGTTTTTAACACTGAAGCTTTCTTT. Its protein is CASSEGTGVFNTEAFF.

This rearrangement joins TRBV7-6 to TRBJ2-1, with D hard to call. CDR1 SGHVS and CDR2 FNYEAQ come from the germline V gene. This CDR3 has 15 residues. Trimming cost V 1 base and J 6 bases, with 13 bases left between them. The CDR3 sequence: CASSLGSGLTNEQFF. CDR3 DNA: TGTGCCAGCAGCTTAGGTTCAGGCCTCACCAATGAGCAGTTCTTC.

The genes are TRBV7-9 and TRBJ2-1; perhaps TRBD2 as D (7 bases). Germline-derived CDR1 and CDR2 are SEHNR and FQNEAQ (reference sequence). This CDR3 has 14 amino acids. Trimming left V 1 base short and J 9 bases short, with 13 bases between. This CDR3 reads CASSLVAGAREQFF. CDR3 coding DNA: TGTGCCAGCAGCTTAGTCGCGGGGGCGCGTGAGCAGTTCTTC.

In DNA, the CDR3 is TGTGCCAGCAGGGACCAAGGTGCGGGCGAGCGGGACATTCAGTACTTC. Its protein is CASRDQGAGERDIQYF. This chain links TRBV2 with TRBJ2-4, with a tentative D call TRBD2 (6 bases). This CDR3 is 16 amino acids long. V gave up 6 bases and J gave up 8 bases, with 23 bases separating them. Germline V gene data show CDR1 as SNHLY and CDR2 as FYNNEI.

Written as DNA, the CDR3 is TGTGCCAGCAGCCAAGGGGGGCTTGGCGGCTACACCTTC. Translated, it gives CASSQGGLGGYTF. The chain has TRBV14 and TRBJ1-2; perhaps TRBD1 as D (6 bases). The CDR3 runs to 13 residues. Trimming took 1 base from V and 8 from J, leaving 11 bases between them. CDR1 is SGHDN, CDR2 FVKESK, per germline.

This clone was observed a handful of times. The rearrangement links TRBV19 to TRBJ2-7; the D gene is possibly TRBD2 (7 bases). From germline, CDR1 is LNHDA and CDR2 SQIVND (reference sequence). V was pared by 6 bases and J by 2 bases, with 8 bases between. The CDR3 is 12 amino acids. DNA of the CDR3: TGTGCCAGTAGCGGGGGGCCCTACGAGCAGTACTTC. Amino acids: CASSGGPYEQYF.

The V call is TRBV7-8, the J call TRBJ2-7; TRBD2 is a possible D gene (6 bases). The germline V and J ends were trimmed by 5 bases and 7 bases, with 21 bases remaining between them. CDR1 and CDR2 (germline): SGHVS, FQNEAQ. The CDR3 runs 15 residues. Written as DNA, the CDR3 is TGTGCCAGCAGCCCGAGGTCGGGGGTAGGGAGAGAGCAGTACTTC. Translating it yields CASSPRSGVGREQYF.

The chain recombines TRBV28 with TRBJ2-5; possibly TRBD1 for D (5 bases). Trimming cost V 4 bases and J 2 bases, with 14 bases left between them. The CDR3 totals 15 residues. Looked up from germline, CDR1 is MDHEN and CDR2 is SYDVKM. CDR3 region: CASSWTYPVQETQYF. CDR3 nucleotide sequence: TGTGCCAGCAGTTGGACATATCCTGTACAAGAGACCCAGTACTTC.

This sequence joins TRBV19 and TRBJ1-5; 7 bases agree with TRBD1. In germline, CDR1 is LNHDA, CDR2 SQIVND (reference sequence). The V gene end was trimmed by 7 bases and the J gene end by 4 bases; junction bases not matched to a gene: 10. The CDR3 is 15 amino acids. Here the CDR3 reads CASISIPRGNQPQHF. As DNA, the CDR3 is TGTGCCAGTATAAGTATCCCCAGGGGGAATCAGCCCCAGCATTTT.

This clone has only a few counts. The chain couples TRBV15 to TRBJ2-5, with D perhaps TRBD1 or TRBD2 (6 bases each). The germline V gene encodes CDR1 LNHNV and CDR2 YYDKDF (reference sequence). The CDR3 length is 15 residues. The V end lost 5 bases, the J end lost 4 bases, and 17 bases lay between the germline ends. CDR3 amino acids: CATSPSSGAGETQYF. The CDR3 region has the DNA TGTGCCACCAGCCCCTCCTCGGGGGCGGGAGAGACCCAGTACTTC.

This chain links TRBV28 with TRBJ2-3; tentatively, D is TRBD1 or TRBD2 (5 bases each). The germline V gene has CDR1 MDHEN and CDR2 SYDVKM. Trimming cost V 7 bases and J 0 bases, with 11 bases left between them. The CDR3 is 14 residues long. As DNA, the CDR3 is TGTGCCAGCAAAATCCGGGACAGCACAGATACGCAGTATTTT. Translating it yields CASKIRDSTDTQYF. Full variable domain (missing parts from reference TRBV28 and TRBJ2-3): DVKVTQSSRYLVKRTGEKVFLECVQDMDHENMFWYRQDPGLGLRLIYFSYDVKMKEKGDIPEGYSVSREKKERFSLILESASTNQTSMYLCASKIRDSTDTQYFGPGTRLTVL.

This rearrangement joins TRBV2 to TRBJ1-3, with D perhaps matching TRBD1 (6 bases). This CDR3 is 15 amino acids long. Germline V gene data show CDR1 as SNHLY and CDR2 as FYNNEI. V lost 1 base and J 2 bases, leaving 9 bases between the germline ends. The CDR3 DNA is TGTGCCAGCAGTGAAGGGGGGGCAGCTGGAAACACCATATATTTT. Translation: CASSEGGAAGNTIYF.

This clone was seen a single time. V is TRBV9 and J is TRBJ1-4; D is uncertain. V was pared by 5 bases and J by 2 bases, with 7 bases between. Germline V gene sequence: CDR1 SGDLS, CDR2 YYNGEE. This CDR3 is built from 13 residues. The CDR3 loop is CASRGNTNEKLFF. The CDR3 region has the DNA TGTGCCAGCAGGGGGAACACTAATGAAAAACTGTTTTTT.

This clone was recorded once. The V call is TRBV6-6, the J call TRBJ2-5; TRBD1 matches 9 bases. CDR3 size: 16 residues. CDR1 MNHNY and CDR2 SVGAGI come from the germline V gene (reference sequence). V lost 4 bases to trimming and J lost 11 bases; unmatched junction nucleotides: 17. The CDR3 nucleotides are TGTGCCAGCAGTTTCCCGCCGGGACAGGGTTACTGGGAGCAGTACTTC. Its protein product is CASSFPPGQGYWEQYF.

The gene calls are TRBV5-6 and TRBJ1-5; 9 positions match TRBD1. Germline lookup yields CDR1 SGHDT and CDR2 YYEEEE. The CDR3 is 17 amino acids. The V segment lost 2 bases and the J segment 4 bases; nucleotides outside the gene matches: 10. In DNA form, the CDR3 reads TGTGCCAGCAGCTTTGCGAGGACAGGGGATTGGAATCAGCCCCAGCATTTT. Its translation: CASSFARTGDWNQPQHF. The full variable domain, rest sourced from reference TRBV5-6 and TRBJ1-5, is DAGVTQSPTHLIKTRGQQVTLRCSPKSGHDTVSWYQQALGQGPQFIFQYYEEEERQRGNFPDRFSGHQFPNYSSELNVNALLLGDSALYLCASSFARTGDWNQPQHFGDGTRLSIL.

The chain recombines TRBV7-3 with TRBJ2-3, with D maybe TRBD2 (5 bases). V lost 4 bases, J lost 6 bases, and 8 bases lay in between. This CDR3 is built from 12 residues. Germline lookup yields CDR1 SGHTA and CDR2 FQGTGA. CDR3 sequence (DNA): TGTGCCAGCAGCTGGTTAGCGGATACGCAGTATTTT. It is translated as CASSWLADTQYF. The whole variable domain, filled in from reference TRBV7-3 and TRBJ2-3, reads GAGVSQTPSNKVTEKGKYVELRCDPISGHTALYWYRQSLGQGPEFLIYFQGTGAADDSGLPNDRFFAVRPEGSVSTLKIQRTERGDSAVYLCASSWLADTQYFGPGTRLTVL.